This T cell receptor beta chain was obtained from a study of identical twins. Study-level findings and limits: Analyses of zero insertions could be partly confounded by invariant MAIT and iNKT cells.

The table lists this clonotype with a few counts. The antigen is unknown. The V end lost 0 bases, the J end lost 1 base, and 11 bases lay between the germline ends. Per germline, CDR1 SEHNR and CDR2 FQNEAQ (reference sequence). The CDR3 is made up of 16 amino acids. TCRdb reprocessed the 5' RACE reads via MiXCR and lists one record per CDR3 protein. The sample yields 1.5 million to 2 million distinct CDR3 sequences, less than 35% seen once. The chain uses TRBV7-9 and TRBJ2-3, with D maybe TRBD2 (5 bases). This sequence originates from a newborn girl in good health. The sample taken for sequencing was cord blood. The CDR3 loop reads CASSLAIGAGTDTQYF. The CDR3 nucleotides are TGTGCCAGCAGCTTAGCGATAGGAGCGGGCACAGATACGCAGTATTTT.